This passage covers 23 T cell receptor beta chains from one sample sequenced in a study of cytomegalovirus exposure and HLA in healthy donors. A multiplex PCR was run with 60 Vbeta primers and 13 Jbeta primers. Method: immunoSEQ multiplex PCR; TCRdb's copy keeps in-frame clones and lacks some. The sample shows 95,000 to 110,000 clones, approximately 80% of them seen only once. Material for sequencing was PBMCs. Source of these receptors: a woman aged 18-29 years in good health and CMV-seropositive.

The chain couples TRBV19 to TRBJ2-3; 10 bases fit TRBD2. V lost 6 bases, J lost 7 bases, and 16 bases stayed unmatched. CDR3 length: 17 residues. Germline CDR1 and CDR2: LNHDA and SQIVND (reference sequence). The CDR3 is CASSQLRASGSSYTQYF. DNA for the CDR3: TGTGCCAGTAGCCAACTAAGGGCTAGCGGGAGTTCGTATACGCAGTATTTT. Full variable domain (rest looked up from reference TRBV19 and TRBJ2-3): DGGITQSPKYLFRKEGQNVTLSCEQNLNHDAMYWYRQDPGQGLRLIYYSQIVNDFQKGDIAEGYSVSREKKESFPLTVTSAQKNPTAFYLCASSQLRASGSSYTQYFGPGTRLTVL.

The chain carries TRBV7-3 and TRBJ1-2; 8 bases fit TRBD1. Per germline, CDR1 SGHTA and CDR2 FQGTGA. Trimming removed 2 bases from V and 7 bases from J; junction bases left unmatched: 3. The CDR3 has 13 amino acids. The CDR3 DNA reads TGTGCCAGCAGCTTATCGACAGGGGTTGGCTACACCTTC. The encoded protein is CASSLSTGVGYTF.

The rearrangement uses TRBV5-1 and TRBJ1-4; D is unresolved. The CDR3 is 14 amino acids. V was clipped by 4 bases and J by 0 bases, with 7 bases between them. CDR1 is SGHRS, CDR2 YFSETQ, per germline. The CDR3 reads CASSAGATNEKLFF. Here the CDR3 DNA reads TGCGCCAGCAGCGCGGGTGCAACTAATGAAAAACTGTTTTTT.

The chain uses TRBV5-1 and TRBJ2-7, with 8 positions matching TRBD1. The CDR3 is 15 residues long. CDR1 is SGHRS and CDR2 is YFSETQ in the germline V gene. The ends lost 0 bases at V and 3 bases at J; junction bases unmatched: 5. The CDR3 nucleotides read TGCGCCAGCAGCTTGGAGGACAGGGTGTACTACGAGCAGTACTTC. Protein: CASSLEDRVYYEQYF.

For this clone: Other DNA sequences within the sample encode an identical CDR3. The chain joins TRBV5-5 to TRBJ2-7; TRBD1 agrees at 10 bases. The CDR3 spans 14 residues. Germline CDR1 and CDR2: SGHKS and YYEKEE (reference sequence). Trimming took 1 base from V and 4 from J; bases not matched to a gene: 2. In DNA, the CDR3 is TGTGCCAGCAGCTTGACGGGACAGGGGTACGAGCAGTACTTC. Translation: CASSLTGQGYEQYF.

This clone has only one observation. Other DNA sequences within the sample encode an identical CDR3. V gene TRBV30 combines with J gene TRBJ2-1; 13 nucleotides align to TRBD2. This CDR3 contains 14 residues. Unmatched junction bases numbered 4, after V lost 4 bases and J lost 7 bases. Per the germline V gene, CDR1 is GTSNPN and CDR2 is SVGIG (reference sequence). In DNA form, the CDR3 reads TGTGCCTGGACGGGACTAGCGGGAAAAAATGAGCAGTTCTTC. Protein product: CAWTGLAGKNEQFF.

The chain has TRBV9 and TRBJ2-1, with 10 bases matching TRBD2. Germline lookup yields CDR1 SGDLS and CDR2 YYNGEE. The CDR3 is 15 residues long. V was clipped by 4 bases and J by 4 bases; unmatched bases: 5. As DNA, the CDR3 is TGTGCCAGCAGCAAGACTAGCGGGTCATACAATGAGCAGTTCTTC. It yields the protein CASSKTSGSYNEQFF.

The chain joins TRBV18 to TRBJ2-1, with a possible D match to TRBD2 (5 bases). Looked up from germline, CDR1 is KGHSH and CDR2 is LQKENI. The CDR3 contains 15 residues. V lost 2 bases to trimming and J lost 1 base, with 9 bases between them. The CDR3 coding sequence is TGTGCCAGCTCACCAGGAGCGGCGTCCTACAATGAGCAGTTCTTC. Translated: CASSPGAASYNEQFF. The whole variable domain, remainder taken from reference TRBV18 and TRBJ2-1, is NAGVMQNPRHLVRRRGQEARLRCSPMKGHSHVYWYRQLPEEGLKFMVYLQKENIIDESGMPKERFSAEFPKEGPSILRIQQVVRGDSAAYFCASSPGAASYNEQFFGPGTRLTVL.

V gene TRBV5-1 combines with J gene TRBJ1-1; D perhaps matches TRBD1 (5 bases). The CDR3 loop spans 11 amino acids. Trimming took 6 bases from V and 6 from J, leaving 9 bases between them. The germline gives CDR1 SGHRS, CDR2 YFSETQ. CDR3 sequence (DNA): TGCGCCAGCACCCTAGGGGCTGAAGCTTTCTTT. Amino acid sequence: CASTLGAEAFF.

The V call is TRBV7-2, the J call TRBJ2-7, with 8 bases lining up with TRBD2. This CDR3 has 15 residues. Germline CDR1 is SGHTA and CDR2 is FQGNSA. The V segment lost 0 bases and the J segment 6 bases; nucleotides outside the gene matches: 7. The CDR3 bases are TGTGCCAGCAGCTTAGCGGCGGGAGGCCTTACCGAGCAGTACTTC. Amino acid sequence: CASSLAAGGLTEQYF.

This sequence joins TRBV5-6 and TRBJ2-7, with a tentative D call TRBD1 (5 bases). The CDR3 sequence is 12 residues long. CDR1 is SGHDT and CDR2 is YYEEEE in the germline V gene. Deletions cut 4 bases from V and 3 bases from J, with 8 bases between. This chain's CDR3 is CASSLQGYEQYF. Here the CDR3 DNA reads TGTGCCAGCAGCCTCCAGGGCTACGAGCAGTACTTC. The variable domain in full, with the rest retrieved from reference TRBV5-6 and TRBJ2-7, is DAGVTQSPTHLIKTRGQQVTLRCSPKSGHDTVSWYQQALGQGPQFIFQYYEEEERQRGNFPDRFSGHQFPNYSSELNVNALLLGDSALYLCASSLQGYEQYFGPGTRLTVT.

The chain recombines TRBV6-1 with TRBJ1-1, with 8 bases identical to TRBD1. Germline CDR1 MNHNS, CDR2 SASEGT. J gave up 11 bases and V 2 bases, and 7 bases lay outside the gene matches. The CDR3 length is 13 residues. The CDR3 bases are TGTGCCAGCAGTGAAATTGGGGACAGGCGGGCTTTCTTT. Translating it yields CASSEIGDRRAFF.

The chain has TRBV7-6 and TRBJ2-3; 8 bases agree with TRBD2. The CDR3 spans 15 residues. CDR1 and CDR2 (germline): SGHVS, FNYEAQ. Trimming removed 6 bases from V and 0 bases from J; junction bases left unmatched: 5. CDR3 DNA sequence: TGTGCCAGCAGTATAGCGGGATGGAGCACAGATACGCAGTATTTT. It yields the protein CASSIAGWSTDTQYF. The full variable domain, completed using reference TRBV7-6 and TRBJ2-3, is GAGVSQSPRYKVTKRGQDVALRCDPISGHVSLYWYRQALGQGPEFLTYFNYEAQQDKSGLPNDRFSAERPEGSISTLTIQRTEQRDSAMYRCASSIAGWSTDTQYFGPGTRLTVL.

V usage is TRBV7-3 and J usage is TRBJ1-2; 12 positions match TRBD1. The CDR3 has 16 amino acids. In germline, CDR1 is SGHTA, CDR2 FQGTGA. The V and J ends lost 5 bases and 8 bases, in that order; junction bases with no gene match: 12. CDR3 nucleotides: TGTGCCAGCAGCCCCACCCCCGGCGGGACAGGGGGCGGCTACACCTTC. It translates to CASSPTPGGTGGGYTF.

The chain carries TRBV7-6 and TRBJ1-4; D remains unclear. The CDR3 covers 11 residues. V was cut by 5 bases and J by 7 bases, with 5 bases left in between. The V gene's germline CDR1 is SGHVS and CDR2 FNYEAQ. The CDR3 coding sequence is TGTGCCAGCAGCCACGGTGAAAAACTGTTTTTT. Protein sequence: CASSHGEKLFF.

This chain's CDR3 is CASSSQGGNTEAFF. The CDR3 DNA is TGTGCCAGCAGCAGCCAGGGGGGGAACACTGAAGCTTTCTTT. The chain has TRBV7-8 and TRBJ1-1; TRBD1 aligns across 7 bases. The CDR3 is 14 residues long. The ends lost 5 bases at V and 1 base at J; junction bases unmatched: 4. Germline V CDR1 and CDR2: SGHVS, FQNEAQ.

The chain links TRBV27 to TRBJ2-7; D might be TRBD1 (5 bases). CDR3 length: 15 amino acids. The germline CDR1 and CDR2 sequences are MNHEY and SMNVEV (reference sequence). Trimming pared 0 bases from V and 5 bases from J, leaving 14 bases between. CDR3 protein: CASSLSMAARDEQYF. CDR3 nucleotide sequence: TGTGCCAGCAGTTTATCGATGGCTGCCAGGGACGAGCAGTACTTC.

V usage is TRBV28 and J usage is TRBJ1-1; TRBD1 is a possible D gene (6 bases). The V gene lost 3 bases and the J gene lost 5 bases, with 10 bases spanning the gap. The CDR3 has 13 residues. Germline loops: CDR1 MDHEN, CDR2 SYDVKM. CDR3 DNA sequence: TGTGCCAGCAGTTTGACAGGACGGACTGAAGCTTTCTTT. Amino acid sequence: CASSLTGRTEAFF.

This clone was recorded once. V gene TRBV30 combines with J gene TRBJ2-7, with 9 bases that match TRBD1. Germline V gene data show CDR1 as GTSNPN and CDR2 as SVGIG (reference sequence). V was pared by 2 bases and J by 3 bases, with 5 bases of the junction left unmatched. The CDR3 runs 14 residues. The CDR3 nucleotides are TGTGCCTGGAGTTCTGGGACAGGGAGCTACGAGCAGTACTTC. Residues: CAWSSGTGSYEQYF.

A note on this clone: Different DNA sequences within this sample yield the same CDR3. The genes are TRBV9 and TRBJ2-1; 15 bases are shared with TRBD2. From germline, CDR1 is SGDLS and CDR2 YYNGEE. This CDR3 spans 16 amino acids. Losses at the gene ends were 3 bases for V and 5 bases for J; bases not matched to a gene: 3. CDR3 in amino acids: CASSAGLAGGHNEQFF. Written as DNA, the CDR3 is TGTGCCAGCAGCGCGGGACTAGCGGGAGGCCACAATGAGCAGTTCTTC.

The gene calls are TRBV4-1 and TRBJ2-7, with a weak D call TRBD2 (6 bases). This CDR3 has 14 residues. Germline loops: CDR1 MGHRA, CDR2 YSYEKL. V lost 0 bases, J lost 6 bases, and 12 bases lay in between. The CDR3 sequence: CASSQDQRVGEQYF. Written as DNA, the CDR3 is TGCGCCAGCAGCCAAGACCAGCGGGTCGGCGAGCAGTACTTC.

The chain combines TRBV5-6 with TRBJ2-7; 9 nucleotides agree with TRBD2. Looked up from germline, CDR1 is SGHDT and CDR2 is YYEEEE. The junction had 8 bases not matched to a gene; V was cut back by 4 bases and J by 3 bases. This CDR3 is 15 amino acids long. The CDR3 is CASSLGGLASYEQYF. CDR3 DNA: TGTGCCAGCAGCCTCGGGGGACTAGCCAGCTACGAGCAGTACTTC.

This clone has more than one count but fewer than ten. This chain links TRBV19 with TRBJ2-3, with a possible D match to TRBD2 (5 bases). The V end lost 5 bases, the J end lost 10 bases, and 16 bases lay between the germline ends. This CDR3 has 13 residues. In germline, CDR1 is LNHDA, CDR2 SQIVND (reference sequence). CDR3 nucleotides: TGTGCCAGTAGTTCGCTAGCAGCAGACCCGCAGTATTTT. Translated: CASSSLAADPQYF.